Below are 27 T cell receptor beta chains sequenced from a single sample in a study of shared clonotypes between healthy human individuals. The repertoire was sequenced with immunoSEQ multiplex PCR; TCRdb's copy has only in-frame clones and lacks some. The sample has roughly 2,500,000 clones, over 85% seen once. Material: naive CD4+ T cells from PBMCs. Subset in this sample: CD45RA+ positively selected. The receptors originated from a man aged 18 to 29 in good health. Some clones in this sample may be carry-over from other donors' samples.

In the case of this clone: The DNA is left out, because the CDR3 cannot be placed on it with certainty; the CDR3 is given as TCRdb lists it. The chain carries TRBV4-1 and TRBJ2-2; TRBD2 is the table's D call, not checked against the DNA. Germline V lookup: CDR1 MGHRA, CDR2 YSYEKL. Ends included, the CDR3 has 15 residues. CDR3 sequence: CASSQDFRGTGELFF.

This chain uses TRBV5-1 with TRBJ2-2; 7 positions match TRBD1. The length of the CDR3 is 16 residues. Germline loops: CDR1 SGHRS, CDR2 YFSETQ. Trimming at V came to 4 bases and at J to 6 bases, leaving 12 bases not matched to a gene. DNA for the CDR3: TGCGCCAGCAGCCTCTTACAGGGGAATACCCCCGGGGAGCTGTTTTTT. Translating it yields CASSLLQGNTPGELFF.

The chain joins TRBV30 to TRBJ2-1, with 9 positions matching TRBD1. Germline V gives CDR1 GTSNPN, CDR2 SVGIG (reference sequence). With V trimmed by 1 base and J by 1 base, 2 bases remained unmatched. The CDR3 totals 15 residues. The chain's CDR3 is CAWSAQGASYNEQFF. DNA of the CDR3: TGTGCCTGGAGTGCACAGGGGGCTTCCTACAATGAGCAGTTCTTC.

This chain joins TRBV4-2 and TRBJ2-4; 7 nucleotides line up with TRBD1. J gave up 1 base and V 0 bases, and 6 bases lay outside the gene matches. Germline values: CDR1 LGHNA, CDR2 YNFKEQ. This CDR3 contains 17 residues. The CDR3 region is CASSQDRSQGAKNIQYF. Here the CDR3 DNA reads TGTGCCAGCAGCCAAGATAGGTCACAGGGGGCCAAAAACATTCAGTACTTC.

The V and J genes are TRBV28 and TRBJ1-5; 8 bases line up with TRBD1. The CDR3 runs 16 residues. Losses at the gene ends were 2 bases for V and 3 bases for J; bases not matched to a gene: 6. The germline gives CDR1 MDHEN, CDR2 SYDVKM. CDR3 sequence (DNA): TGTGCCAGCAGTTTACAAGGACAGGGCTACAATCAGCCCCAGCATTTT. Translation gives CASSLQGQGYNQPQHF.

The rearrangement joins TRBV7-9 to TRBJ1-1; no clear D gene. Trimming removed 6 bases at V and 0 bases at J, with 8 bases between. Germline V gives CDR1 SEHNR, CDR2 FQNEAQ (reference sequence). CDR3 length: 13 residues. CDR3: CASSYRVNTEAFF. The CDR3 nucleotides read TGTGCCAGCAGTTATCGGGTGAACACTGAAGCTTTCTTT.

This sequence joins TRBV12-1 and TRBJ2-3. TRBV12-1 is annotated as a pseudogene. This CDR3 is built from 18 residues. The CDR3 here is CASSFVCRRRPPWDTQYF. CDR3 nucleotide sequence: TGTGCCAGCAGCTTTGTTTGTCGCCGCCGGCCCCCCTGGGATACGCAGTATTTT.

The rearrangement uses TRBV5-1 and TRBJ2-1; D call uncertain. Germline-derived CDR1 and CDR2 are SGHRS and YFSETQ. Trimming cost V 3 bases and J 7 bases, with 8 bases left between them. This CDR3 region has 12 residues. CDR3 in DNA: TGCGCCAGCAGCTCTGAGCTTAATGAGCAGTTCTTC. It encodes CASSSELNEQFF.

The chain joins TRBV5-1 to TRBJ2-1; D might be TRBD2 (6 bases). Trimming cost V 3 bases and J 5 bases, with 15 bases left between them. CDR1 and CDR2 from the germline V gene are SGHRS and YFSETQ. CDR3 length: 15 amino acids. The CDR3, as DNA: TGCGCCAGCAGCTCGGATACCGGGAGACACAATGAGCAGTTCTTC. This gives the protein CASSSDTGRHNEQFF.

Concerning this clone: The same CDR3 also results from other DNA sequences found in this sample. The CDR3 sequence is CAWSAGSSYNSPLHF. CDR3 sequence (DNA): TGTGCCTGGAGTGCTGGAAGCTCCTATAATTCACCCCTCCACTTT. The V gene is TRBV30, the J gene TRBJ1-6; D unresolved. Germline-derived CDR1 and CDR2 are GTSNPN and SVGIG (reference sequence). The CDR3 consists of 15 residues. V lost 1 base and J lost 0, with 7 bases in between.

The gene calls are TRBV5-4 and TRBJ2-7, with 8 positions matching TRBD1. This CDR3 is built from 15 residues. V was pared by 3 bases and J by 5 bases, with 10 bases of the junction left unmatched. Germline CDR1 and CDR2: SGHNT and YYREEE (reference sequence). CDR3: CASSSGGESRNEQYF. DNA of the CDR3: TGTGCCAGCAGCTCAGGGGGCGAGAGTAGGAACGAGCAGTACTTC.

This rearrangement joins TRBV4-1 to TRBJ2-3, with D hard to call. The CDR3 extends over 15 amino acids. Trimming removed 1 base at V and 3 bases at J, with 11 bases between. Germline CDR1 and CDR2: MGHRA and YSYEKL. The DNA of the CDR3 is TGCGCCAGCAGCCAAGGGCCAACGGGTACAGATACGCAGTATTTT. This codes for CASSQGPTGTDTQYF.

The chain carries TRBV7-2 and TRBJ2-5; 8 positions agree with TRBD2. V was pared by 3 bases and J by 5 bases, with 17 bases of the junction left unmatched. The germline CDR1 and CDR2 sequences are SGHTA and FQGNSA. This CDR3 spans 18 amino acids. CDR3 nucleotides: TGTGCCAGCAGCTTTCTGCCGGGAGGGCTAGGTTCGGGGGAGACCCAGTACTTC. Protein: CASSFLPGGLGSGETQYF.

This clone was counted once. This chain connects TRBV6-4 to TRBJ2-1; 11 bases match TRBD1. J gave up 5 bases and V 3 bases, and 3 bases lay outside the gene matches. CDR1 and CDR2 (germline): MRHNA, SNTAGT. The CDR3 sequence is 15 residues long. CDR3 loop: CASSDGQGANNEQFF. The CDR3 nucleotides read TGTGCCAGCAGTGATGGACAGGGGGCGAACAATGAGCAGTTCTTC.

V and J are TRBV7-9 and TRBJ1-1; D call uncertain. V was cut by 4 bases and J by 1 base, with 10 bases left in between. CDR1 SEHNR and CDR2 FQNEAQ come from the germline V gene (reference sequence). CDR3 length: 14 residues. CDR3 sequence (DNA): TGTGCCAGCAGCTCGCCGAGCCCGAACACTGAAGCTTTCTTT. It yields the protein CASSSPSPNTEAFF.

The DNA of the CDR3 is TGCGCCAGCAGCCTCCGGGACAGACAAGAGACCCAGTACTTC. This sequence encodes CASSLRDRQETQYF. V is TRBV5-1 and J is TRBJ2-5, with 7 bases aligning to TRBD1. CDR1 is SGHRS and CDR2 is YFSETQ in the germline V gene. V was clipped by 4 bases and J by 2 bases; unmatched bases: 5. The CDR3 consists of 14 residues. The full variable domain, its missing parts supplied by reference TRBV5-1 and TRBJ2-5, is KAGVTQTPRYLIKTRGQQVTLSCSPISGHRSVSWYQQTPGQGLQFLFEYFSETQRNKGNFPGRFSGRQFSNSRSEMNVSTLELGDSALYLCASSLRDRQETQYFGPGTRLLVL.

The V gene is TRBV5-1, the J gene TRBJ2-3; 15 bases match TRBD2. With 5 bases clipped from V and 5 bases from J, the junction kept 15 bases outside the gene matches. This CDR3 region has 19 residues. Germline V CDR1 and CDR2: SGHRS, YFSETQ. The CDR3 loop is CASRPEMGLAGGRGDTQYF. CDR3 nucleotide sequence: TGCGCCAGCAGGCCAGAGATGGGACTAGCGGGAGGCCGGGGAGATACGCAGTATTTT.

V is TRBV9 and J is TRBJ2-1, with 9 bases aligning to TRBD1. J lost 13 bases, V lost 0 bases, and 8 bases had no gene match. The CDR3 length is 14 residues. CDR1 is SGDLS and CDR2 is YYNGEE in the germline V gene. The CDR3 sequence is CASSVATGTGLQFF. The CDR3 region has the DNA TGTGCCAGCAGCGTAGCTACTGGGACAGGGCTCCAGTTCTTC.

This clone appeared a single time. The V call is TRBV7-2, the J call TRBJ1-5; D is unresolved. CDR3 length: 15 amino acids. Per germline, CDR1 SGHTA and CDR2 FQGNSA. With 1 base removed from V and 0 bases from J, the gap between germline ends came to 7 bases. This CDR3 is CASSLEPGSNQPQHF. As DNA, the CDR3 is TGTGCCAGCAGCTTAGAGCCCGGTAGCAATCAGCCCCAGCATTTT.

The CDR3 DNA reads TGCGCCAGCAGTGAGTCAGGGGGGGTTTCTAACTATGGCTACACCTTC. Its protein is CASSESGGVSNYGYTF. The chain combines TRBV10-1 with TRBJ1-2; D possibly corresponds to TRBD1 (6 bases). Germline values: CDR1 WNHNN, CDR2 SYGVQD (reference sequence). The CDR3 has 16 amino acids. The germline V and J ends were trimmed by 0 bases and 0 bases, with 11 bases remaining between them.

CDR3 region: CASRTRGGVSETQYF. The CDR3, as DNA: TGTGCCAGCAGGACTCGGGGAGGGGTCTCAGAGACCCAGTACTTC. The chain is built from TRBV6-6 and TRBJ2-5; 7 bases map to TRBD2. With 6 bases clipped from V and 4 bases from J, the junction kept 11 bases outside the gene matches. The CDR3 is made up of 15 amino acids. Per germline, CDR1 MNHNY and CDR2 SVGAGI (reference sequence).

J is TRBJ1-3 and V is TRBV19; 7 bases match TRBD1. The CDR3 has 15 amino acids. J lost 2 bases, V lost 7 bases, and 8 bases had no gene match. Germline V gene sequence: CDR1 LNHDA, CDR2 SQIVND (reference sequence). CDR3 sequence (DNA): TGTGCCAGTATTACCGGGACAGAGGCTGGAAACACCATATATTTT. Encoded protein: CASITGTEAGNTIYF. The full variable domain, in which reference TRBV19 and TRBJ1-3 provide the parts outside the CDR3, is DGGITQSPKYLFRKEGQNVTLSCEQNLNHDAMYWYRQDPGQGLRLIYYSQIVNDFQKGDIAEGYSVSREKKESFPLTVTSAQKNPTAFYLCASITGTEAGNTIYFGEGSWLTVV.

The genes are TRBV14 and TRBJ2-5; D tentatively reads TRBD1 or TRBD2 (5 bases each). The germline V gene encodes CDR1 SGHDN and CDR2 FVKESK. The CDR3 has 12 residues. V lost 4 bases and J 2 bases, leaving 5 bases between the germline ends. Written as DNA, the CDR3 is TGTGCCAGCAGCCGGGGGCAAGAGACCCAGTACTTC. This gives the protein CASSRGQETQYF.

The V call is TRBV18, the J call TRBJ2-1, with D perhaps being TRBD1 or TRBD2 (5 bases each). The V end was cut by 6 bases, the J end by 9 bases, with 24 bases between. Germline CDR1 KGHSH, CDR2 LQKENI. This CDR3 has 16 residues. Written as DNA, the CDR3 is TGTGCCAGCTCGCTGAACTCCGGGACCCTGGGCAGTGAGCAGTTCTTC. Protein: CASSLNSGTLGSEQFF.

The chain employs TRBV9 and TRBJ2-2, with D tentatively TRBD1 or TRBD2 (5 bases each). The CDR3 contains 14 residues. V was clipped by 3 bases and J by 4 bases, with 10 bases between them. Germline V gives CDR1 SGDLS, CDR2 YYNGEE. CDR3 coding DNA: TGTGCCAGCAGCGGGGGGATTGGCACCGGGGAGCTGTTTTTT. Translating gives CASSGGIGTGELFF.

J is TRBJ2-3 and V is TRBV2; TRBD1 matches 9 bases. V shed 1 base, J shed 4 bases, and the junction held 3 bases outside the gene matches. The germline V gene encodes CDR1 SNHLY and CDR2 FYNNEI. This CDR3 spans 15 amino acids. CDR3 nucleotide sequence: TGTGCCAGCAGTGAAGGGGGACAGGGATCAGATACGCAGTATTTT. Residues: CASSEGGQGSDTQYF.

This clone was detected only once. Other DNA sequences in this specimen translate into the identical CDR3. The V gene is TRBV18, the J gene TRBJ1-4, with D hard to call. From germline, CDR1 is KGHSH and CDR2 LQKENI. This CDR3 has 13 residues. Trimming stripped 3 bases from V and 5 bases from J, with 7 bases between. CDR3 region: CASSPSINEKLFF. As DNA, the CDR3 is TGTGCCAGCTCACCGTCTATAAATGAAAAACTGTTTTTT. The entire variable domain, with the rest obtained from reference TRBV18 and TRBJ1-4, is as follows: NAGVMQNPRHLVRRRGQEARLRCSPMKGHSHVYWYRQLPEEGLKFMVYLQKENIIDESGMPKERFSAEFPKEGPSILRIQQVVRGDSAAYFCASSPSINEKLFFGSGTQLSVL.